This TCR beta chain was profiled in a study of shared clonotypes between healthy human individuals. The wider study: The study used three CD4 naive, three CD4 memory, two CD8 naive and one CD8 memory plate per donor. General study points: Larger estimated richness was generally seen in naive subsets than in memory subsets.

Positively selected for CCR7, the CD45RO-negative cells used as naive CD8 cells excluded terminally differentiated effector memory CD45RA+ cells. Generated by immunoSEQ multiplex PCR, the TCRdb table keeps only in-frame clones and is missing some. The sample lists millions of clones; about 95% were seen once. Details on this clone: What it binds is unknown.

This clonotype was obtained from a man between 18 and 29 years old in good health. Sequencing used naive CD8+ T cells sorted from blood.

CDR3 nucleotides: TGTGCCAGCAGCTTAGAGGCCAGACCACTTGGGGAGCAGTACTTC. Amino acid sequence: CASSLEARPLGEQYF. The chain employs TRBV11-2 and TRBJ2-7; D gene uncertain. Germline CDR1 SGHAT, CDR2 FQNNGV. The CDR3 covers 15 residues. The V and J ends lost 0 bases and 7 bases respectively, with 16 bases between them. Full variable domain (remainder filled in from reference TRBV11-2 and TRBJ2-7): EAGVAQSPRYKIIEKRQSVAFWCNPISGHATLYWYQQILGQGPKLLIQFQNNGVVDDSQLPKDRFSAERLKGVDSTLKIQPAKLEDSAVYLCASSLEARPLGEQYFGPGTRLTVT.